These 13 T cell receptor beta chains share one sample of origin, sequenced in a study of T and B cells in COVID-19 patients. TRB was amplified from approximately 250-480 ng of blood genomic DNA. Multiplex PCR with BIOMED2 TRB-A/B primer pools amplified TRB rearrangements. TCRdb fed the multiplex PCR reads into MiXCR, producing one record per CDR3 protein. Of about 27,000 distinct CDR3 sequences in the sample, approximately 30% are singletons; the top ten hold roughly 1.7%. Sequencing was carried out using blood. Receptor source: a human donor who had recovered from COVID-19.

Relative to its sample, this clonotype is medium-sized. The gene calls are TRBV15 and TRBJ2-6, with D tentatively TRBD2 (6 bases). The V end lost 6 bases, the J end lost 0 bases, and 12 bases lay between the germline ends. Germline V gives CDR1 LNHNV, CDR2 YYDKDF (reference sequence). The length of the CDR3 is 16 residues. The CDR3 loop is CATREGRNSGANVLTF. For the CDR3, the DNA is TGTGCCACCAGGGAGGGGCGAAACTCTGGGGCCAACGTCCTGACTTTC.

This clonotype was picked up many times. CDR3 residues: CATSSRQFHTPQHF. In nucleotides, the CDR3 is TGTGCCACCAGCAGTAGACAGTTTCATACGCCCCAGCATTTT. This chain joins TRBV15 and TRBJ1-5, with D perhaps matching TRBD1 (5 bases). There are 14 residues in the CDR3. V lost 3 bases, J lost 9 bases, and 15 bases lay in between. Germline V gene lookup returns CDR1 LNHNV and CDR2 YYDKDF (reference sequence).

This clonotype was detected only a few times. Written as DNA, the CDR3 is TGTGCCAGCAGTCCCAGACTCGATGAGCAGTTCTTC. Translated: CASSPRLDEQFF. V is TRBV6-2 or TRBV6-3 and J is TRBJ2-1; unclear D gene. Trimming took off 5 bases at V and 8 bases at J, with 10 bases between the two ends. The CDR3 spans 12 residues. Germline V gene lookup returns CDR1 MNHEY and CDR2 SVGEGT.

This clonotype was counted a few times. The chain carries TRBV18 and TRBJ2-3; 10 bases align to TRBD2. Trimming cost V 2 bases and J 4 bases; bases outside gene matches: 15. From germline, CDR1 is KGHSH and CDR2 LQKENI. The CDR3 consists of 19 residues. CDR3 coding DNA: TGTGCCAGCTCACCAGAGGGGAGGACTAGCGGAATGCGGGCAGATACGCAGTATTTT. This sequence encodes CASSPEGRTSGMRADTQYF.

CDR3 region: CASSYGQNSYSNQPQHF. CDR3 DNA: TGTGCCAGCAGTTACGGACAGAATAGTTATAGCAATCAGCCCCAGCATTTT. The rearrangement links TRBV6-6 to TRBJ1-5, with TRBD1 as a possible D gene (6 bases). The CDR3 is 17 residues long. Germline V gene lookup returns CDR1 MNHNY and CDR2 SVGAGI (reference sequence). V was clipped by 2 bases and J by 0 bases, with 14 bases between them.

The CDR3 here is CASSIGELASGNTIYF. In DNA form, the CDR3 reads TGTGCCAGCAGTATCGGAGAGCTTGCTTCTGGAAACACCATATATTTT. The rearrangement uses TRBV6-6 and TRBJ1-3; D not certain. The CDR3 has 16 amino acids. Looked up from germline, CDR1 is MNHNY and CDR2 is SVGAGI (reference sequence). V was cut by 5 bases and J by 1 base, with 15 bases left in between.

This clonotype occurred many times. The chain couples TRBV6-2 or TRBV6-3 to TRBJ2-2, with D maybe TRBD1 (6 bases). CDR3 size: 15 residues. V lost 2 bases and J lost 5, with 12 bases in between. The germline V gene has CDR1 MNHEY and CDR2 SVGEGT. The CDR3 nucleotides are TGTGCCAGCAGTTACGGGAACAGGGCGACCGGGGAGCTGTTTTTT. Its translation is CASSYGNRATGELFF.

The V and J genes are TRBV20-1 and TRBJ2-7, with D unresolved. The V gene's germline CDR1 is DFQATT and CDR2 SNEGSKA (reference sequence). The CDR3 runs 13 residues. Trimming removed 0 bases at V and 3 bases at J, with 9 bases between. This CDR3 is CSARDSPLYEQYF. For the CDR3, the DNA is TGCAGTGCTAGAGATAGCCCCCTCTACGAGCAGTACTTC.

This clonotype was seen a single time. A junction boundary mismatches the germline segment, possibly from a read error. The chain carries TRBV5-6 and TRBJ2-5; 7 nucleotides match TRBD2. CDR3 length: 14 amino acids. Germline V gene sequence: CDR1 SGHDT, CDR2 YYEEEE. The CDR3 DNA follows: TGCGCCAGCAGCCGGGAGGCGGGCACAGAGACCCAGTACTTC. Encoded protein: CASSREAGTETQYF.

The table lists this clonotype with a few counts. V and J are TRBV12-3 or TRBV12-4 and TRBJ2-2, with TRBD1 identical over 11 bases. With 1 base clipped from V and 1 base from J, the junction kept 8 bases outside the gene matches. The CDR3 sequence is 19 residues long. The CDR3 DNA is TGTGCCAGCAGTTTAGAGGGACAGGGGGTCTTTGGGAACACCGGGGAGCTGTTTTTT. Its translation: CASSLEGQGVFGNTGELFF.

CDR3 amino acids: CASSLEPYTGELFF. The DNA of the CDR3 is TGTGCCAGCAGCTTAGAACCTTACACCGGGGAGCTGTTTTTT. V usage is TRBV7-6 and J usage is TRBJ2-2; no reliable D call. Germline values: CDR1 SGHVS, CDR2 FNYEAQ. The CDR3 length is 14 residues. V lost 1 base to trimming and J lost 3 bases, with 6 bases between them.

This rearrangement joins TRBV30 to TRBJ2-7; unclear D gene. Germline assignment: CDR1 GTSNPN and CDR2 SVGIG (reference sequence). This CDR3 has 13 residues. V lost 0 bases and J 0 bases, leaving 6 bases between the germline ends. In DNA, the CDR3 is TGTGCCTGGAGTGTACTCCGCTCCTACGAGCAGTACTTC. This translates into CAWSVLRSYEQYF.

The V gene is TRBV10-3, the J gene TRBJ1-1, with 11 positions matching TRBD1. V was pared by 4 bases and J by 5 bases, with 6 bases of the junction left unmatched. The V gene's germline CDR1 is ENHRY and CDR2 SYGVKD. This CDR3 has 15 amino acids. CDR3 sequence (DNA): TGTGCCATCAGTGGGACGGACAGGGGGCGGACTGAAGCTTTCTTT. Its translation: CAISGTDRGRTEAFF.